Sequencing of this TCR beta chain was carried out in a study of T cells in localized non-small cell lung cancer. Concerning this clone: What it recognizes is unknown.

The V and J ends lost 0 bases and 10 bases, in that order; junction bases with no gene match: 4. Germline V gene data show CDR1 as SGHDT and CDR2 as YYEEEE. The length of the CDR3 is 13 residues. Broader study findings: Sequencing covered just one tumor region, so heterogeneity cannot be ruled out. Of the top 100 tumor clones, median roughly 60 were in adjacent lung, more than 25 among its top 100.

Method: immunoSEQ multiplex PCR; TCRdb's copy keeps in-frame clones and lacks some. The table has some 22,000 clones, around nine tenths seen once. Sequences were derived from PBMCs, sampled before any cancer treatment. This receptor was obtained from a man between 40 and 69 years old with stage II squamous cell lung carcinoma. The chain combines TRBV5-6 with TRBJ2-1; 7 bases fit TRBD2. In DNA form, the CDR3 reads TGTGCCAGCAGCTTGGGTGTGCGGGGGGAGCAGTTCTTC. Encoded protein: CASSLGVRGEQFF.